This entry is about one T cell receptor (beta chain). Antigen: not known. The sequence runs out 3 residues before the end of the CDR3; the remainder is reconstructed from the germline J gene. The sample belongs to a study of T cells in women clearing cervical HPV infection. Study-level results: Each sample's T-cell count was unknown, possibly confounding richness. Repertoire richness, not evenness, was significantly elevated in CIN3+ cases versus controls.

The CDR3 has 15 amino acids. CDR1 and CDR2 from the germline V gene are ENHRY and SYGVKD. V gave up 0 bases and J gave up 5 bases, with 11 bases separating them. Sequenced by immunoSEQ multiplex PCR; TCRdb stores in-frame clones only, minus some. The repertoire table contains roughly 15,000 clones. The sequence was collected from a woman between 18 and 75 years old with a cervical HPV16 infection that either progressed to CIN3+ or cleared (not recorded which). Material for sequencing was blood buffy coat. The chain is built from TRBV10-3 and TRBJ1-5; the D gene is possibly TRBD1 (5 bases). CDR3 protein: CAISESREGDQPQHF. The covered CDR3 bases are TGTGCCATCAGTGAGTCGAGGGAAGGGGATCAGCCC.